One and the same sample provided the 25 T cell receptor beta chains below, sequenced in a study of post-analysis software for immune sequencing data. Regarding the study as a whole: TRBV5-6, TRBV5-1 and TRBV20-1 belonged to a set of a handful of TRBV segments that were more frequent in patients than controls.

Antigen specificity for these receptors is unknown. Carried by the TCR beta cDNA libraries were unique molecular identifiers. TCRdb fed the PCR reads into MiXCR, producing one record per CDR3 protein. The profile shows some 700,000 distinct CDR3 sequences, approximately 59% of them singletons. Source material: blood. The receptors shown here come from a girl aged 2 to 10 with multiple sclerosis.

In its sample, this clonotype was seen a few times. This rearrangement joins TRBV29-1 to TRBJ2-1; D gene unclear. Looked up from germline, CDR1 is SQVTM and CDR2 is ANQGSEA. The V and J ends lost 5 bases and 0 bases respectively, with 8 bases between them. This CDR3 comprises 13 residues. The CDR3 loop reads CSVQLSSYNEQFF. The DNA of the CDR3 is TGCAGCGTTCAATTGAGCTCCTACAATGAGCAGTTCTTC.

This clonotype was seen a single time. The J gene is TRBJ1-3, the V gene TRBV4-1, with D uncertain. Germline V lookup: CDR1 MGHRA, CDR2 YSYEKL. CDR3 length: 13 amino acids. Trimming stripped 3 bases from V and 3 bases from J, with 6 bases between. The CDR3 here is CASSQGGGNTIYF. CDR3 DNA sequence: TGCGCCAGCAGCCAGGGTGGTGGAAACACCATATATTTT.

In its sample, this clonotype was seen a few times. The chain combines TRBV5-1 with TRBJ2-1, with unresolved D. Germline V gives CDR1 SGHRS, CDR2 YFSETQ. The CDR3 is 13 residues long. Trimming removed 3 bases from V and 5 bases from J, with 9 bases in between. CDR3 in amino acids: CASSYQVDNEQFF. In nucleotides, the CDR3 is TGCGCCAGCAGCTATCAGGTGGACAATGAGCAGTTCTTC.

The rearrangement links TRBV6-1 to TRBJ1-1, with a weak D call TRBD1 (5 bases). This CDR3 is built from 15 residues. V lost 3 bases, J lost 0 bases, and 11 bases lay in between. Germline CDR1 MNHNS, CDR2 SASEGT. CDR3: CASSDPGTVNTEAFF. CDR3 DNA: TGTGCCAGCAGTGACCCCGGGACGGTGAACACTGAAGCTTTCTTT.

In its sample, this clonotype was seen a few times. The gene calls are TRBV29-1 and TRBJ2-3, with 9 bases fitting TRBD2. From germline, CDR1 is SQVTM and CDR2 ANQGSEA. The CDR3 extends over 15 amino acids. After removal of 6 bases from V and 2 bases from J, the junction contained 9 bases not matched to a gene. CDR3 nucleotide sequence: TGCAGCGTCGTATTAGCGGGAGCACTCACAGATACGCAGTATTTT. Its translation is CSVVLAGALTDTQYF.

V gene TRBV10-3 combines with J gene TRBJ1-1, with TRBD1 as a possible D gene (5 bases). The germline V gene has CDR1 ENHRY and CDR2 SYGVKD. This CDR3 region has 14 residues. Trimming removed 3 bases from V and 6 bases from J, with 14 bases in between. The CDR3 reads CAISELPGGAEAFF. CDR3 DNA sequence: TGTGCCATCAGTGAACTACCCGGAGGGGCTGAAGCTTTCTTT.

In this sample, this clonotype turned up a few times. The rearrangement joins TRBV20-1 to TRBJ2-1, with D possibly being TRBD2 (5 bases). V was trimmed by 4 bases and J by 9 bases, leaving 13 bases between them. Looked up from germline, CDR1 is DFQATT and CDR2 is SNEGSKA (reference sequence). This CDR3 is built from 12 residues. CDR3 region: CSAIEGAAEQFF. The CDR3, as DNA: TGCAGTGCTATCGAGGGAGCCGCTGAGCAGTTCTTC.

The chain joins TRBV10-3 to TRBJ2-7; 7 nucleotides agree with TRBD1. The J call may be in error: the DNA end matches TRBJ2-4 better. The length of the CDR3 is 15 residues. Germline V CDR1 and CDR2: ENHRY, SYGVKD. CDR3 loop: CAISESPGGQNIQYF. CDR3 bases: TGTGCCATCAGTGAGTCTCCAGGGGGTCAAAACATTCAGTACTTC.

V gene TRBV29-1 combines with J gene TRBJ2-1; 9 bases are shared with TRBD2. The CDR3 covers 14 residues. The germline V gene has CDR1 SQVTM and CDR2 ANQGSEA. V was pared by 0 bases and J by 4 bases, with 1 base of the junction left unmatched. The CDR3 DNA reads as TGCAGCGTTGAAGAGCTAGCGGGATACAATGAGCAGTTCTTC. This encodes CSVEELAGYNEQFF.

This clonotype was detected only once. The J gene is TRBJ2-7, the V gene TRBV9; 14 bases are shared with TRBD2. Trimming at V came to 0 bases and at J to 7 bases, leaving 3 bases not matched to a gene. The CDR3 consists of 15 residues. Germline-derived CDR1 and CDR2 are SGDLS and YYNGEE. The CDR3 sequence is CASSVGGTSGREQYF. CDR3 in DNA: TGTGCCAGCAGCGTAGGTGGGACTAGCGGGAGAGAGCAGTACTTC. Complete variable domain (other parts from reference TRBV9 and TRBJ2-7): DSGVTQTPKHLITATGQRVTLRCSPRSGDLSVYWYQQSLDQGLQFLIQYYNGEERAKGNILERFSAQQFPDLHSELNLSSLELGDSALYFCASSVGGTSGREQYFGPGTRLTVT.

This sequence joins TRBV4-1 and TRBJ2-7; 9 bases are a match to TRBD1. J was trimmed by 5 bases and V by 4 bases; bases with no gene match: 9. The CDR3 length is 15 residues. The germline CDR1 and CDR2 sequences are MGHRA and YSYEKL. CDR3 residues: CASSPESTGGNEQYF. CDR3 DNA sequence: TGCGCCAGCAGCCCAGAGTCTACAGGGGGCAACGAGCAGTACTTC.

The chain has TRBV7-6 and TRBJ2-5; D is undetermined. Trimming stripped 5 bases from V and 1 base from J, with 17 bases between. Germline values: CDR1 SGHVS, CDR2 FNYEAQ. This CDR3 is built from 16 residues. The CDR3 nucleotides read TGTGCCAGCAGCCATAGGGCGGCAGCGCTCCAAGAGACCCAGTACTTC. It is translated as CASSHRAAALQETQYF.

The gene calls are TRBV9 and TRBJ2-1; no firm D call. The CDR3 extends over 15 amino acids. Per the germline V gene, CDR1 is SGDLS and CDR2 is YYNGEE. V lost 0 bases, J lost 8 bases, and 15 bases lay in between. Written as DNA, the CDR3 is TGTGCCAGCAGCGTAGCGGCAAGGAGAATCGATGAGCAGTTCTTC. Translating it yields CASSVAARRIDEQFF.

This clonotype is a singleton in its sample. The CDR3 sequence: CASSPRFGVDIYGYTF. The DNA for the CDR3 is TGTGCCAGCTCACCACGATTCGGCGTAGACATCTATGGCTACACCTTC. The rearrangement uses TRBV18 and TRBJ1-2; D is uncertain. This CDR3 is 16 amino acids long. V lost 1 base and J lost 4, with 16 bases in between. Germline CDR1 is KGHSH and CDR2 is LQKENI. Looking up the rest from reference TRBV18 and TRBJ1-2 gives the full variable domain: NAGVMQNPRHLVRRRGQEARLRCSPMKGHSHVYWYRQLPEEGLKFMVYLQKENIIDESGMPKERFSAEFPKEGPSILRIQQVVRGDSAAYFCASSPRFGVDIYGYTFGSGTRLTVV.

The J gene is TRBJ2-7, the V gene TRBV13, with TRBD2 matching over 13 bases. The CDR3 consists of 16 residues. After removal of 2 bases from V and 2 bases from J, the junction contained 3 bases not matched to a gene. The germline CDR1 and CDR2 sequences are PRHDT and FYEKMQ (reference sequence). The CDR3 bases are TGTGCCAGCAGCTTAATCGGGACTAGCGGGACCTACGAGCAGTACTTC. This gives the protein CASSLIGTSGTYEQYF.

The rearrangement links TRBV21-1 to TRBJ2-7; the table's D gene call, TRBD2, was not cross checked with the DNA. TRBV21-1 is given as a pseudogene. This CDR3 is 14 amino acids long. The CDR3 DNA reads TGTGCCAGCACCACTTTGGAGCGGGACTACGAGCAGTACTTC. This translates into CASTTLERDYEQYF.

The chain links TRBV9 to TRBJ2-4; a weak D match, TRBD1 (6 bases). The germline gives CDR1 SGDLS, CDR2 YYNGEE. This CDR3 has 11 amino acids. The germline V and J ends were trimmed by 0 bases and 15 bases, with 10 bases remaining between them. The CDR3 reads CASSVVQGLYF. The DNA of the CDR3 is TGTGCCAGCAGCGTAGTACAGGGTTTGTACTTC.

The chain links TRBV5-6 to TRBJ1-1; no clear D. V was clipped by 6 bases and J by 1 base, with 16 bases between them. The CDR3 runs 15 residues. Per the germline V gene, CDR1 is SGHDT and CDR2 is YYEEEE. The CDR3 DNA reads TGTGCCAGCAATCTCGTAAGGACTAAGAACACTGAAGCTTTCTTT. Translating it yields CASNLVRTKNTEAFF.

This clonotype appeared a single time. The rearrangement joins TRBV29-1 to TRBJ2-1; 8 bases are shared with TRBD1. The CDR3 is 13 residues long. The trim removed 3 bases at V and 5 bases at J, leaving 3 bases unmatched. Germline CDR1 SQVTM, CDR2 ANQGSEA. Here the CDR3 DNA reads TGCAGCGTTGACAGGGGGCCGGACAATGAGCAGTTCTTC. This codes for CSVDRGPDNEQFF.

There are a few counts of this clonotype. The rearrangement uses TRBV25-1 and TRBJ2-1; D is unclear. V lost 2 bases, J lost 5 bases, and 7 bases lay in between. Germline V CDR1 and CDR2: MGHDK, SYGVNS. The CDR3 loop spans 13 amino acids. CDR3 region: CASSELIDNEQFF. As DNA, the CDR3 is TGTGCCAGCAGTGAACTCATCGACAATGAGCAGTTCTTC.

The chain carries TRBV2 and TRBJ1-4; weak D call: TRBD1 (5 bases). Per the germline V gene, CDR1 is SNHLY and CDR2 is FYNNEI. The CDR3 contains 15 residues. The germline V and J ends were trimmed by 4 bases and 3 bases, with 12 bases remaining between them. Here the CDR3 reads CASSGLRQPNEKLFF. The CDR3 nucleotides are TGTGCCAGCAGTGGCCTTAGACAGCCTAATGAAAAACTGTTTTTT. The complete variable domain, with remaining parts taken from reference TRBV2 and TRBJ1-4, reads EPEVTQTPSHQVTQMGQEVILRCVPISNHLYFYWYRQILGQKVEFLVSFYNNEISEKSEIFDDQFSVERPDGSNFTLKIRSTKLEDSAMYFCASSGLRQPNEKLFFGSGTQLSVL.

This clonotype is a singleton in its sample. The chain employs TRBV20-1 and TRBJ2-1; 11 nucleotides match TRBD2. This CDR3 spans 14 amino acids. Germline V gene data show CDR1 as DFQATT and CDR2 as SNEGSKA (reference sequence). V trimming: 5 bases; J trimming: 6 bases; junction bases outside the gene matches: 6. The CDR3 loop reads CSAHLAGGSNEQFF. CDR3 nucleotide sequence: TGCAGTGCTCACTTAGCGGGAGGGAGCAATGAGCAGTTCTTC.

V and J are TRBV10-3 and TRBJ2-7, with 10 bases matching TRBD1. With V trimmed by 7 bases and J by 4 bases, 4 bases remained unmatched. Germline CDR1 ENHRY, CDR2 SYGVKD. This CDR3 has 13 residues. In DNA form, the CDR3 reads TGTGCCATCAAGGGACAGGGGAGTTACGAGCAGTACTTC. Residues: CAIKGQGSYEQYF.

This chain connects TRBV10-3 to TRBJ2-5, with 8 bases that match TRBD1. From germline, CDR1 is ENHRY and CDR2 SYGVKD. V shed 0 bases and J 5 bases; nucleotides not matched to a gene: 8. The CDR3 contains 16 residues. CDR3 amino acids: CAISESPLRGQETQYF. The CDR3 nucleotides are TGTGCCATCAGTGAGTCCCCACTCAGGGGGCAGGAGACCCAGTACTTC.

This clonotype was picked up a small number of times. This chain joins TRBV7-6 and TRBJ2-5, with D perhaps being TRBD1 or TRBD2 (6 bases each). Trimming cost V 3 bases and J 2 bases, with 10 bases left between them. CDR3 size: 14 residues. CDR1 is SGHVS and CDR2 is FNYEAQ in the germline V gene. CDR3 nucleotide sequence: TGTGCCAGCAGCTTCAGGGGAGGTCAAGAGACCCAGTACTTC. Translation gives CASSFRGGQETQYF.